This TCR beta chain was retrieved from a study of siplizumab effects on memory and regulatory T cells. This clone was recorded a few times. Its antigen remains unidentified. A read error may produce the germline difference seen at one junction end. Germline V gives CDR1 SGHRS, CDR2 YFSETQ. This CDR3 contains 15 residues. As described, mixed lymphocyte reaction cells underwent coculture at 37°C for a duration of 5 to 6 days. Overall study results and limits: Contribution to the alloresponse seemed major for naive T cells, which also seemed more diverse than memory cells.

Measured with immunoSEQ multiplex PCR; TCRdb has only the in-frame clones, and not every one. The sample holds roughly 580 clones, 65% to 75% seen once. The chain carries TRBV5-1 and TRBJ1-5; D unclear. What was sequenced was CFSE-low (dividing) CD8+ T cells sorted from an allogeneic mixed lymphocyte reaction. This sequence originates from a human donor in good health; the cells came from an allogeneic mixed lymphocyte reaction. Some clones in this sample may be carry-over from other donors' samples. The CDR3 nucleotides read TGTGCCAGCAGCTTGACTACAGCGAGTTACCAGCCCCAGCATTTT. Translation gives CASSLTTASYQPQHF.